In this sample, the clone carrying this T cell receptor beta chain turned up a few times. Antigen unknown. CDR3 size: 16 residues. Germline loops: CDR1 KGHSH, CDR2 LQKENI. The V gene lost 4 bases and the J gene lost 2 bases, with 17 bases spanning the gap. Primers included in the PCR were 60 Vbeta and 13 Jbeta primers. The method was immunoSEQ multiplex PCR; TCRdb's version includes in-frame clones alone and lacks a portion of them. The table lists around 170,000 clones, roughly 82% of them singletons. The record originates from a study of cytomegalovirus exposure and HLA in healthy donors. General study results and limits: TCR beta sequences numbering roughly 16,000 were associated with HLA alleles at 0.05 false discovery rate in a later analysis. With later analysis, a missense DCLRE1C variant became linked to TCR beta V- and J-gene trimming. Reportedly, fewer N-insertions than the approximately 600-donor mean appeared in an Asian-associated ancestry cluster in a later analysis. According to an earlier analysis, most TCR beta V segments yielded productive rearrangements about 90% or about 30% of the time.

This clonotype originated in a woman aged 45-65 years in good health and CMV-seropositive. Sequencing was done on a sample of PBMCs. The chain recombines TRBV18 with TRBJ1-2; the D gene is possibly TRBD1 (6 bases). The CDR3 loop reads CASSLAGGPANYGYTF. CDR3 nucleotide sequence: TGTGCCAGCTCACTCGCGGGGGGGCCCGCGAACTATGGCTACACCTTC.